This T cell receptor (beta chain) was retrieved from a study of CD8 T cells in ankylosing spondylitis. CDR3 length: 15 amino acids. The trim removed 8 bases at V and 0 bases at J, leaving 7 bases unmatched. Germline loops: CDR1 SGHKS, CDR2 YYEKEE (reference sequence). One entry per CDR3 protein results from TCRdb running MiXCR on the 5' RACE reads. The sample contains just over 300,000 distinct CDR3 sequences, 20% to 25% of which appear only once. The table lists this clonotype with a few counts. This clonotype was sampled from a female donor with ankylosing spondylitis or in good health (not recorded which). The source material was blood, either unsorted or a sorted T cell fraction (not recorded which). The chain recombines TRBV5-5 with TRBJ2-2, with 7 bases identical to TRBD1. The chain's CDR3 is CASIRGLTNTGELFF. For the CDR3, the DNA is TGTGCCAGTATTAGGGGGCTGACGAACACCGGGGAGCTGTTTTTT.